This TCR beta chain was found in a study of blood T cell repertoires in COVID-19. V lost 0 bases to trimming and J lost 13 bases; unmatched junction nucleotides: 8. CDR1 is SGDLS, CDR2 YYNGEE, per germline. The length of the CDR3 is 14 residues. Sequenced by immunoSEQ multiplex PCR; TCRdb stores in-frame clones only, minus some. Among around 300,000 clones listed, roughly 89% were seen once. The J gene is TRBJ1-5, the V gene TRBV9; TRBD1 matches at 9 bases. The TCR was taken from a woman aged 25-40 years who had recovered from COVID-19. The material sequenced was PBMCs or T cells enriched from blood (not recorded which). This CDR3 reads CASSVGQGETGQHF. DNA for the CDR3: TGTGCCAGCAGCGTAGGACAGGGGGAGACGGGTCAGCATTTT.